This TCR beta chain originates from a study of T-cell reconstitution after alpha-beta-depleted transplantation in children. V was trimmed by 3 bases and J by 6 bases, leaving 10 bases between them. The V gene's germline CDR1 is SGDLS and CDR2 YYNGEE. This CDR3 region has 13 residues. It was with unique molecular identifiers that the TCRbeta library was prepared. TCRdb called the PCR reads again in MiXCR, with one record for every CDR3 protein. There are 450,000 to 600,000 distinct CDR3 sequences in the sample; approximately 30% occur only once, and approximately 2.3% lies in the top ten. The rearrangement links TRBV9 to TRBJ1-5; the D is unclear. The sample consisted of PBMCs from the stem cell graft donor, taken from the stem cell graft. This TCR came from a human donor who donated a stem cell graft to a child with aplastic anemia. CDR3 residues: CASSAEPSQPQHF. The CDR3 bases are TGTGCCAGCAGCGCGGAGCCGAGTCAGCCCCAGCATTTT.